This T cell receptor (beta chain) comes out of a study of T cell responses to AZD1222 COVID-19 vaccine. Findings of the study overall: Regions 160-218 and 743-854 dominated among vaccine-associated CD4 TCRs spanning spike.

Germline V lookup: CDR1 MNHEY, CDR2 SVGEGT. The J segment lost 0 bases and the V segment lost 6 bases, leaving 11 bases of the junction unmatched. This CDR3 is built from 17 residues. Sequencing used immunoSEQ multiplex PCR; TCRdb keeps in-frame clones, though not all of them. The sample lists approximately 85,000 clones, 80% to 90% occurring once. In regard to this clone: What it binds is unknown.

The rearrangement joins TRBV6-2 or TRBV6-3 to TRBJ1-1; 9 positions match TRBD1. Sequencing used peripheral blood, obtained on day 0 of AZD1222 vaccination. The receptor was derived from an adult in good health. CDR3 in amino acids: CASRPTGGKGMNTEAFF. The CDR3 DNA follows: TGTGCCAGCAGGCCTACAGGGGGCAAGGGGATGAACACTGAAGCTTTCTTT.